The 11 T cell receptor beta chains below come from one sample, sequenced in a study of blood T cell repertoires in COVID-19. Repertoires were generated with immunoSEQ multiplex PCR, while TCRdb's copy carries only in-frame clones and drops some. The repertoire consists of 100,000 to 150,000 clones, with 70% to 80% occurring once and the leading ten covering 37%. The sample consisted of peripheral blood. The source of these receptors is a middle-aged man with active or convalescent COVID-19.

This chain connects TRBV19 to TRBJ1-4; maybe TRBD1 (5 bases). Per germline, CDR1 LNHDA and CDR2 SQIVND (reference sequence). The CDR3 contains 16 residues. Trimming cost V 5 bases and J 13 bases, with 26 bases left between them. CDR3 DNA: TGTGCCAGTAGTCCAACCCTATCCAGGTTGTTGGGGGGACTGTTTTTT. Its translation: CASSPTLSRLLGGLFF. Combining the CDR3 with reference TRBV19 and TRBJ1-4 gives the whole variable domain DGGITQSPKYLFRKEGQNVTLSCEQNLNHDAMYWYRQDPGQGLRLIYYSQIVNDFQKGDIAEGYSVSREKKESFPLTVTSAQKNPTAFYLCASSPTLSRLLGGLFFGSGTQLSVL.

This sequence joins TRBV11-2 and TRBJ1-5; D unclear. Germline V lookup: CDR1 SGHAT, CDR2 FQNNGV. CDR3 length equals 14 residues. Trimming left V 3 bases short and J 5 bases short, with 11 bases between. CDR3 protein: CASSLTGRDQPQHF. Written as DNA, the CDR3 is TGTGCCAGCAGCTTGACGGGGAGGGATCAGCCCCAGCATTTT.

The chain combines TRBV19 with TRBJ1-2; tentative D call: TRBD1 (6 bases). Per germline, CDR1 LNHDA and CDR2 SQIVND (reference sequence). This CDR3 contains 13 residues. V shed 5 bases and J shed 5 bases, with 12 bases lying between them. CDR3 sequence reads: CASSQDSNYGYTF. The CDR3 nucleotides read TGTGCCAGTAGTCAGGACAGTAATTATGGCTACACCTTC. The full variable domain, completed using reference TRBV19 and TRBJ1-2, is DGGITQSPKYLFRKEGQNVTLSCEQNLNHDAMYWYRQDPGQGLRLIYYSQIVNDFQKGDIAEGYSVSREKKESFPLTVTSAQKNPTAFYLCASSQDSNYGYTFGSGTRLTVV.

This clone was recorded many times. The identical CDR3 is also encoded by other nucleotide sequences in the sample. The V and J genes are TRBV5-1 and TRBJ2-3, with D maybe TRBD2 (6 bases). The CDR3 is 14 residues long. Germline V CDR1 and CDR2: SGHRS, YFSETQ. V lost 2 bases and J 2 bases, leaving 9 bases between the germline ends. CDR3: CASSLAGYTDTQYF. CDR3 sequence (DNA): TGCGCCAGCAGCTTAGCGGGCTACACAGATACGCAGTATTTT.

The chain has TRBV6-1 and TRBJ2-5; TRBD2 matches at 8 bases. V trimming: 2 bases; J trimming: 5 bases; junction bases outside the gene matches: 7. In germline, CDR1 is MNHNS, CDR2 SASEGT. CDR3 size: 15 residues. CDR3 coding DNA: TGTGCCAGCAGTGAACCCGGGAGGGCCTCGGAGACCCAGTACTTC. It specifies CASSEPGRASETQYF.

V and J are TRBV7-9 and TRBJ2-1; TRBD2 aligns across 8 bases. The V and J ends lost 5 bases and 6 bases, in that order; junction bases with no gene match: 12. Per the germline V gene, CDR1 is SEHNR and CDR2 is FQNEAQ (reference sequence). This CDR3 region has 16 residues. CDR3 region: CASSDGGRGGGNEQFF. DNA of the CDR3: TGTGCCAGCAGCGACGGAGGTCGGGGGGGAGGCAATGAGCAGTTCTTC.

The chain couples TRBV3-1 (or the pseudogene TRBV3-2) to TRBJ2-3, with 7 bases fitting TRBD2. The ends lost 3 bases at V and 5 bases at J; junction bases unmatched: 14. In germline, CDR1 is LGHDT, CDR2 YNNKEL (reference sequence). The CDR3 length is 17 residues. As DNA, the CDR3 is TGTGCCAGCAGCCACGCCCAGCCAGGGAGGGGAATAGATACGCAGTATTTT. This codes for CASSHAQPGRGIDTQYF.

The V call is TRBV6-5, the J call TRBJ2-1; possible D gene TRBD2, 5 bases. With 7 bases removed from V and 3 bases from J, the gap between germline ends came to 13 bases. The CDR3 runs 14 residues. CDR1 and CDR2 (germline): MNHEY, SVGAGI. CDR3 nucleotide sequence: TGTGCCAGCACCCTGGGCCGGGGCTACAATGAGCAGTTCTTC. This translates into CASTLGRGYNEQFF.

The V call is TRBV4-1, the J call TRBJ2-2; TRBD1 matches 7 bases. V lost 1 base and J lost 0; bases outside the gene matches: 2. This CDR3 region has 16 residues. CDR1 and CDR2 (germline): MGHRA, YSYEKL. CDR3 amino acids: CASSQVQGTNTGELFF. In DNA, the CDR3 is TGCGCCAGCAGCCAAGTACAGGGGACGAACACCGGGGAGCTGTTTTTT.

J is TRBJ2-5 and V is TRBV12-3 or TRBV12-4; D possibly corresponds to TRBD2 (6 bases). This CDR3 has 13 amino acids. V was shortened by 2 bases and J by 4 bases, with 8 bases between the two germline ends. CDR3 in amino acids: CASSLMGGETQYF. CDR3 sequence (DNA): TGTGCCAGCAGTTTAATGGGGGGAGAGACCCAGTACTTC.

V and J are TRBV5-1 and TRBJ2-5; 9 bases align to TRBD2. Germline trimming cut 4 bases from V and 4 bases from J; bases unmatched to any gene: 17. CDR3 length: 18 residues. Germline V gene lookup returns CDR1 SGHRS and CDR2 YFSETQ. The CDR3 DNA follows: TGCGCCAGCAGCCTGGGGAACCTGGCGGGGGGGCGGCGAGAGACCCAGTACTTC. Amino acids: CASSLGNLAGGRRETQYF.